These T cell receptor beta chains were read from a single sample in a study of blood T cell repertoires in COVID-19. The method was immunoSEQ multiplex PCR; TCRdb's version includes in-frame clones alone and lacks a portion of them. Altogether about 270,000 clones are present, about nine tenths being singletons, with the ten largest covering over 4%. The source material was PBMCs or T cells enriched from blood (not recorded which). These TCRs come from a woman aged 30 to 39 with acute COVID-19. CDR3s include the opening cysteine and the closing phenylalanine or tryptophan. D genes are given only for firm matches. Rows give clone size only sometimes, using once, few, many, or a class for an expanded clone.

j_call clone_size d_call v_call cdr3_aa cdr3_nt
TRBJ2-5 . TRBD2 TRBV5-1 CASSLGTSGGQETQYF TGCGCCAGCAGCTTGGGGACTAGCGGGGGGCAAGAGACCCAGTACTTC
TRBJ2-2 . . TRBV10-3 CAISFADSTGELFF TGTGCCATCAGTTTCGCCGACAGTACCGGGGAGCTGTTTTTT
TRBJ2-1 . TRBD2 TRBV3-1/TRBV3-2 CASSQGAGLRWDEQFF TGTGCCAGCAGCCAAGGGGCGGGACTACGATGGGATGAGCAGTTCTTC
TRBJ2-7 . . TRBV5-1 CASSVFPGKSVGSYEQYF TGCGCCAGCAGCGTGTTTCCGGGAAAAAGTGTAGGCTCCTACGAGCAGTACTTC
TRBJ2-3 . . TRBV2 CASMSQSGRTDTQYF TGTGCCAGCATGTCGCAGAGCGGACGCACAGATACGCAGTATTTT
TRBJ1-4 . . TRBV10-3 CAISDRSGIEKLFF TGTGCCATCAGTGATCGGTCAGGGATTGAAAAACTGTTTTTT
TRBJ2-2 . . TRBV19 CASSADPTSYAGELFF TGTGCCAGTAGTGCGGACCCAACTAGTTACGCCGGGGAGCTGTTTTTT
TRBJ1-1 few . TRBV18 CASSPTGNTEAFF TGTGCCAGCTCACCAACAGGCAACACTGAAGCTTTCTTT
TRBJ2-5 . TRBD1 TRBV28 CASSLSPDRAKTQYF TGTGCCAGCAGTTTATCCCCAGACAGGGCCAAGACCCAGTACTTC
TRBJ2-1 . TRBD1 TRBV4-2 CASSQADRDLVHEQFF TGTGCCAGCAGCCAGGCGGACAGGGACCTTGTGCATGAGCAGTTCTTC
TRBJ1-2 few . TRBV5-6 CASSASGGTGYTF TGTGCCAGCAGCGCCTCCGGAGGGACCGGCTACACCTTC
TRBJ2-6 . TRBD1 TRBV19 CASLQGAGANVLTF TGTGCCAGTCTTCAGGGGGCAGGGGCCAACGTCCTGACTTTC
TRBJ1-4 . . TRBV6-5 CASSHNWGGEKLFF TGTGCCAGCAGTCATAATTGGGGGGGGGAAAAACTGTTTTTT
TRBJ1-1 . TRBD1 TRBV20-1 CSASRGQGTEAFF TGCAGTGCTAGTCGGGGACAGGGCACTGAAGCTTTCTTT
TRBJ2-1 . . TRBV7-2 CASSFRRDNYNEQFF TGTGCCAGCAGCTTCCGCAGGGACAACTACAATGAGCAGTTCTTC
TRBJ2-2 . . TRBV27 CASTTPGRTGELFF TGTGCCAGCACGACCCCTGGGAGGACCGGGGAGCTGTTTTTT
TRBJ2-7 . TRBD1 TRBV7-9 CASSKGTGSAYEQYF TGTGCCAGCAGCAAGGGGACAGGGAGTGCCTACGAGCAGTACTTC
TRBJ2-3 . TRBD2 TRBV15 CATSSGTSGGEGTDTQYF TGTGCCACCAGCAGTGGGACTAGCGGGGGTGAGGGAACAGATACGCAGTATTTT
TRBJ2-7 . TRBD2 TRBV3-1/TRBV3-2 CASSQLREGNEQYF TGTGCCAGCAGCCAGTTGCGGGAGGGCAACGAGCAGTACTTC
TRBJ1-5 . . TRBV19 CASSPGGEIQPQHF TGTGCCAGTAGTCCGGGGGGCGAGATTCAGCCCCAGCATTTT
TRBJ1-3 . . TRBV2 CASSILFSGNTIYF TGTGCCAGCAGTATTCTCTTCTCTGGAAACACCATATATTTT
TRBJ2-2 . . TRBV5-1 CASSLVSGNTGELFF TGCGCCAGCAGCTTGGTTAGCGGGAACACCGGGGAGCTGTTTTTT
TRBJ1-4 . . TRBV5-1 CARSLGAGGGWEKLFF TGCGCCCGCAGCTTGGGGGCCGGGGGGGGCTGGGAAAAACTGTTTTTT
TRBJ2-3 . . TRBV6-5 CASSYGGKGTDTQYF TGTGCCAGCAGTTACGGGGGGAAAGGCACAGATACGCAGTATTTT
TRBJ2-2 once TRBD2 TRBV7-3 CASSLGLAAFNTGELFF TGTGCCAGCAGCTTGGGACTAGCGGCCTTCAACACCGGGGAGCTGTTTTTT
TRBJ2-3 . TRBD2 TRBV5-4 CASSFGGGDTDTQYF TGTGCCAGCAGCTTTGGGGGAGGGGACACAGATACGCAGTATTTT
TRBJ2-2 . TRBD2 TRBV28 CASSSGLAGVGTGELFF TGTGCCAGCAGCTCGGGACTAGCGGGAGTGGGCACCGGGGAGCTGTTTTTT
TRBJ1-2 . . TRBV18 CASSPDKGTTTGYTF TGTGCCAGCTCACCTGACAAAGGGACAACTACTGGCTACACCTTC
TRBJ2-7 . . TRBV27 CASSLSGFGDYEQYF TGTGCCAGCAGTTTATCAGGGTTCGGGGACTACGAGCAGTACTTC
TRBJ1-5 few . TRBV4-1 CASSQDSGDDQPQHF TGCGCCAGCAGCCAAGATTCAGGGGACGATCAGCCCCAGCATTTT